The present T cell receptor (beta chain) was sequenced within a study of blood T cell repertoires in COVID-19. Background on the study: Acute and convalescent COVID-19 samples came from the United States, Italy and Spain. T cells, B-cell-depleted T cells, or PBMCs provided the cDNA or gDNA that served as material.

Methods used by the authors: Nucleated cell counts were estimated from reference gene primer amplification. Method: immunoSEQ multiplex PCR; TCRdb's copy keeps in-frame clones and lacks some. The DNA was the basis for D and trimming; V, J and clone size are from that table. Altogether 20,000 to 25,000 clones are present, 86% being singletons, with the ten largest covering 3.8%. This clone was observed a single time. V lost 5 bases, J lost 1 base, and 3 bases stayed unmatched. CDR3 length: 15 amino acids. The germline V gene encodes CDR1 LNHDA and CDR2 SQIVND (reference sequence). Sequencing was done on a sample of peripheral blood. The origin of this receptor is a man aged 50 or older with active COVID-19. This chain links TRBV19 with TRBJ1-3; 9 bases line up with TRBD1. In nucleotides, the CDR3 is TGTGCCAGTAGTGCCGGACAGGGGTCTGGAAACACCATATATTTT. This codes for CASSAGQGSGNTIYF.